This passage covers 21 T cell receptor beta chains from one sample sequenced in a study of T cells in Graves' hyperthyroidism and ophthalmopathy. It was RNA transcripts that yielded the amplified TCR beta CDR3 regions. A first-round RT-PCR of the TCR CDR3 used the HTBI primer set. TCRdb fed the multiplex PCR reads into MiXCR, producing one record per CDR3 protein. The data show over 650,000 distinct CDR3 sequences, about 45% seen once. Sequences were obtained from peripheral blood or thyroid tissue (not recorded which). The receptors stem from an adult man with Graves' disease, either hyperthyroidism or ophthalmopathy (not recorded which).

This clonotype has ten or more counts. J is TRBJ1-1 and V is TRBV2; the D is unclear. The germline V and J ends were trimmed by 1 base and 10 bases, with 7 bases remaining between them. The CDR3 has 11 residues. Looked up from germline, CDR1 is SNHLY and CDR2 is FYNNEI. The CDR3 DNA is TGTGCCAGCAGTGAAGTAGTGGGAGCTTTCTTT. Protein product: CASSEVVGAFF.

This chain connects TRBV6-1 to TRBJ1-1, with TRBD1 identical over 8 bases. V dropped 5 bases and J dropped 0; count of bases not matched to a gene: 8. The CDR3 has 16 residues. The germline V gene has CDR1 MNHNS and CDR2 SASEGT. Here the CDR3 DNA reads TGTGCCAGCAGTCCACGGGGGACAGGCCTGAACACTGAAGCTTTCTTT. Its protein is CASSPRGTGLNTEAFF.

A note on this clonotype: Since a much larger clone is just one base distant, this may be a read error. The chain couples TRBV5-4 to TRBJ1-4; D gene unclear. Germline V lookup: CDR1 SGHNT, CDR2 YYREEE (reference sequence). V lost 4 bases and J lost 6, with 16 bases in between. This CDR3 contains 15 residues. CDR3 coding DNA: TGTGCCAGCAGCGTTACTAGACGGGAGGATGAAAAACTGTTTTTT. Translating it yields CASSVTRREDEKLFF.

This clonotype has a handful of counts. The chain recombines TRBV24-1 with TRBJ1-5; TRBD1 is a possible D gene (5 bases). Germline CDR1 is KGHDR and CDR2 is SFDVKD. The ends were cut back, 5 bases at V and 14 bases at J, with 9 bases in the middle. The CDR3 contains 10 residues. The CDR3 sequence: CATSAGHEHF. The DNA of the CDR3 is TGTGCCACCAGTGCGGGGCACGAGCATTTT.

This clonotype was picked up a small number of times. The chain joins TRBV5-6 to TRBJ2-5; D may be TRBD2 (5 bases). The germline V gene encodes CDR1 SGHDT and CDR2 YYEEEE. The CDR3 consists of 14 residues. Trimming cost V 0 bases and J 4 bases, with 10 bases left between them. CDR3 sequence reads: CASSLGASRETQYF. CDR3 bases: TGTGCCAGCAGCTTGGGCGCTAGCCGAGAGACCCAGTACTTC.

The V call is TRBV13, the J call TRBJ1-4; 8 positions match TRBD1. V shed 4 bases and J 7 bases; nucleotides not matched to a gene: 8. This CDR3 region has 15 residues. CDR1 and CDR2 from the germline V gene are PRHDT and FYEKMQ (reference sequence). The CDR3 sequence is CASSSQDREVEKLFF. The CDR3 DNA reads TGTGCCAGCAGCTCCCAGGACAGGGAGGTTGAAAAACTGTTTTTT.

V gene TRBV6-1 combines with J gene TRBJ1-5; 8 nucleotides align to TRBD1. Germline V gene lookup returns CDR1 MNHNS and CDR2 SASEGT. The CDR3 has 16 amino acids. V shed 5 bases and J 4 bases; nucleotides not matched to a gene: 10. The CDR3 sequence: CASSTTRTGRNQPQHF. The CDR3 DNA is TGTGCCAGCAGTACGACCAGGACAGGGAGAAATCAGCCCCAGCATTTT.

With regard to this clonotype: Without the conserved terminal phenylalanine or tryptophan, this CDR3 likely stems from a read error. No DNA is shown, since the ends of the CDR3 on it are uncertain; the CDR3 is the one TCRdb lists. The chain couples TRBV2 to TRBJ1-1. The CDR3 length is 13 residues, termini included. Per the germline V gene, CDR1 is SNHLY and CDR2 is FYNNEI. CDR3 loop: CASSGGVGRGANY.

A word on this clonotype: It may be a read error: a sequence one base away is much more abundant. The chain couples TRBV11-2 to TRBJ1-3; D not certain. The V gene's germline CDR1 is SGHAT and CDR2 FQNNGV. The CDR3 has 15 amino acids. In DNA form, the CDR3 reads TGTGCCAGCAGCTTAGATCCGAGCTCTGGAAACACCGTATATTTT. Its translation: CASSLDPSSGNTVYF. Looking up the rest from reference TRBV11-2 and TRBJ1-3 gives the full variable domain: EAGVAQSPRYKIIEKRQSVAFWCNPISGHATLYWYQQILGQGPKLLIQFQNNGVVDDSQLPKDRFSAERLKGVDSTLKIQPAKLEDSAVYLCASSLDPSSGNTVYFGEGSWLTVV.

This clonotype was observed many times. The J gene is TRBJ2-5, the V gene TRBV24-1; D is tentatively TRBD1 or TRBD2 (5 bases each). Per the germline V gene, CDR1 is KGHDR and CDR2 is SFDVKD. Trimming cost V 3 bases and J 4 bases, with 14 bases left between them. The CDR3 consists of 15 residues. DNA for the CDR3: TGTGCCACCAGTGATCAAGGGGCCGCGGGAGAGACCCAGTACTTC. The encoded protein is CATSDQGAAGETQYF.

The table lists this clonotype with a few counts. The J gene is TRBJ1-2, the V gene TRBV5-5; D remains ambiguous. Between the trimmed V and J ends, which lost 7 bases and 8 bases, there was a span of 21 bases. The CDR3 totals 14 residues. Germline V gene lookup returns CDR1 SGHKS and CDR2 YYEKEE (reference sequence). DNA of the CDR3: TGTGCCAGCGCCCGGGAGGTTCTATCGGGGGGCTACACCTTC. This sequence encodes CASAREVLSGGYTF.

This clonotype has just a few counts. The chain employs TRBV7-2 and TRBJ1-5, with unresolved D. The CDR3 extends over 18 amino acids. Germline CDR1 reads SGHTA; CDR2 reads FQGNSA. V shed 1 base and J shed 0 bases, with 16 bases lying between them. The CDR3 DNA is TGTGCCAGCAGCTTAGTGTACAGATCGGCGCATAGCAATCAGCCCCAGCATTTT. Translated, it gives CASSLVYRSAHSNQPQHF.

V is TRBV5-5 and J is TRBJ1-4; the match to TRBD1 covers 9 bases. The CDR3 contains 14 residues. The trim removed 5 bases at V and 8 bases at J, leaving 7 bases unmatched. From germline, CDR1 is SGHKS and CDR2 YYEKEE (reference sequence). Here the CDR3 DNA reads TGTGCCAGCAGACAACAGGGGGCAAGAGAAAAACTGTTTTTT. Amino acid sequence: CASRQQGAREKLFF. The whole variable domain, remainder taken from reference TRBV5-5 and TRBJ1-4, is DAGVTQSPTHLIKTRGQQVTLRCSPISGHKSVSWYQQVLGQGPQFIFQYYEKEERGRGNFPDRFSARQFPNYSSELNVNALLLGDSALYLCASRQQGAREKLFFGSGTQLSVL.

Worth noting for this clonotype: Compared with germline, one end of the junction differs, possibly owing to a read error. The gene calls are TRBV10-3 and TRBJ1-2, with D tentatively TRBD1 (5 bases). Per germline, CDR1 ENHRY and CDR2 SYGVKD. The CDR3 loop spans 13 amino acids. CDR3 sequence: CASSENRMYGYTF. The DNA of the CDR3 is TGTGCCAGCAGTGAAAACAGGATGTATGGCTACACCTTC.

Many counts were recorded for this clonotype. The chain employs TRBV6-1 and TRBJ1-2; TRBD1 matches 9 bases. From germline, CDR1 is MNHNS and CDR2 SASEGT. V was clipped by 5 bases and J by 8 bases; unmatched bases: 6. This CDR3 spans 13 amino acids. CDR3 region: CASSPWDREGYTF. For the CDR3, the DNA is TGTGCCAGCAGTCCCTGGGACAGGGAAGGCTACACCTTC.

This clonotype was counted at least ten times. The chain's CDR3 is CASSFAGTASGNTIYF. The CDR3 DNA sequence: TGTGCCAGCAGTTTCGCCGGGACAGCCTCTGGAAACACCATATATTTT. The V and J genes are TRBV12-3 or TRBV12-4 and TRBJ1-3, with TRBD1 matching 7 bases. Unmatched junction bases numbered 5, after V lost 3 bases and J lost 0 bases. This CDR3 is built from 16 residues.

The chain carries TRBV29-1 and TRBJ1-1; the match to TRBD1 covers 7 bases. V was pared by 6 bases and J by 11 bases, with 6 bases of the junction left unmatched. Germline assignment: CDR1 SQVTM and CDR2 ANQGSEA. CDR3 length equals 10 residues. The CDR3 is CSVGQADAFF. The CDR3 region has the DNA TGCAGCGTCGGACAGGCGGACGCTTTCTTT.

This clonotype has ten or more counts. This chain connects TRBV7-9 to TRBJ1-1; TRBD1 matches 9 bases. In germline, CDR1 is SEHNR, CDR2 FQNEAQ (reference sequence). This CDR3 is 14 amino acids long. The V and J ends lost 1 base and 4 bases, in that order; junction bases with no gene match: 1. The CDR3 spells CASSLGTGVTEAFF. The DNA of the CDR3 is TGTGCCAGCAGCTTAGGGACAGGGGTCACTGAAGCTTTCTTT.

The chain recombines TRBV25-1 with TRBJ1-6; D remains ambiguous. The germline V gene encodes CDR1 MGHDK and CDR2 SYGVNS. This CDR3 is built from 18 residues. V was shortened by 6 bases and J by 7 bases, with 25 bases between the two germline ends. The CDR3 loop reads CASSLVGRSDMSNSPLHF. The CDR3 nucleotides read TGTGCCAGCAGCTTGGTCGGCCGCTCGGATATGTCCAATTCACCCCTCCACTTT.

This clonotype was seen only a few times. The chain combines TRBV6-5 with TRBJ2-5, with D possibly matching TRBD1 (6 bases). The CDR3 totals 13 residues. The ends were cut back, 6 bases at V and 5 bases at J, with 13 bases in the middle. Germline V gene lookup returns CDR1 MNHEY and CDR2 SVGAGI. The CDR3 bases are TGTGCCAGCAGCTCCGGGACACGGGAGACCCAGTACTTC. It is translated as CASSSGTRETQYF.

This clonotype was seen at least ten times. The gene calls are TRBV2 and TRBJ1-5; 9 bases match TRBD1. The CDR3 is 16 residues long. Germline V CDR1 and CDR2: SNHLY, FYNNEI. Trimming cost V 7 bases and J 2 bases; bases outside gene matches: 9. Here the CDR3 reads CASTADRGERNQPQHF. The CDR3 nucleotides are TGTGCCAGCACTGCCGACAGGGGGGAACGCAATCAGCCCCAGCATTTT.